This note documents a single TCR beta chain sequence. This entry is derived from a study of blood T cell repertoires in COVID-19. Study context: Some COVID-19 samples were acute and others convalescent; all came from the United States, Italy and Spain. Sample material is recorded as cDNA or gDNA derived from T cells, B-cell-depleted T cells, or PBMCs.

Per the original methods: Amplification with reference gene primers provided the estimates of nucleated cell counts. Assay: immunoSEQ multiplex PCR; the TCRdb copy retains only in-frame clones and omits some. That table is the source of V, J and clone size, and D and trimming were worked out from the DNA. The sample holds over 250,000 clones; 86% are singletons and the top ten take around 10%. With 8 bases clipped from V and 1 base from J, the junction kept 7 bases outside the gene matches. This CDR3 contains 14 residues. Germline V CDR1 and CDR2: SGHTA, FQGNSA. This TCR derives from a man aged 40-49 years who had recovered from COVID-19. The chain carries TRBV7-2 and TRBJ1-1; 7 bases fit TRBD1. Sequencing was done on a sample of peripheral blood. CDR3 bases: TGTGCCAGCCGCAGGGGGAGAGAGAACACTGAAGCTTTCTTT. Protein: CASRRGRENTEAFF.